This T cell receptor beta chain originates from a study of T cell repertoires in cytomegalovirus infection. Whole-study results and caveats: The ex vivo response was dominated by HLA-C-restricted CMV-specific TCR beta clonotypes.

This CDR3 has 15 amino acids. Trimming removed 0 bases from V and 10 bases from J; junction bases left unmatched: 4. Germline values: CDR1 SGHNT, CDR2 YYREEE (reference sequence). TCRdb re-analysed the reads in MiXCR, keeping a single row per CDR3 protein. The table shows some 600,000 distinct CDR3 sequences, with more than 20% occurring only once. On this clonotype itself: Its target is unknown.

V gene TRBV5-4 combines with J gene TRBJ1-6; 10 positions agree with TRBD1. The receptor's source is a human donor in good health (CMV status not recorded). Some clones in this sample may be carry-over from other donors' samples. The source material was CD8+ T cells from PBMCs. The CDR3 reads CASSLVGQGSSPLHF. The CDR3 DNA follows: TGTGCCAGCAGCTTGGTGGGACAGGGGTCCTCACCCCTCCACTTT.